Each of the 26 T cell receptor beta chains below was sequenced from the same sample in a study of CD8 T cells in ankylosing spondylitis. Overall study findings and caveats: Characteristic of ankylosing spondylitis blood, it appeared, was a TCR beta motif comprising several highly homologous variants.

Their target antigens are unknown. TCRdb used MiXCR to reprocess the 5' RACE reads, holding one entry per CDR3 protein. The sample shows 300,000 to 400,000 distinct CDR3 sequences, 20% to 25% of them seen only once. Sequences were obtained from blood, either unsorted or a sorted T cell fraction (not recorded which). Receptor source: a male donor with ankylosing spondylitis.

The chain links TRBV2 to TRBJ2-1, with 7 bases aligning to TRBD2. The germline gives CDR1 SNHLY, CDR2 FYNNEI. Trimming cost V 8 bases and J 8 bases; bases outside gene matches: 12. The CDR3 totals 14 residues. CDR3 in DNA: TGTGCCAGCGGCAAGACTAGCCAGGTCTATGAGCAGTTCTTC. Encoded protein: CASGKTSQVYEQFF.

This clonotype occurred a few times. V usage is TRBV3-1 and J usage is TRBJ1-5; possible D gene TRBD1, 5 bases. The V and J ends lost 3 bases and 0 bases respectively, with 9 bases between them. The CDR3 runs to 15 residues. Germline V gene lookup returns CDR1 LGHDT and CDR2 YNNKEL (reference sequence). CDR3 coding DNA: TGTGCCAGCAGCCAGACAGCCGATAGCAATCAGCCCCAGCATTTT. It specifies CASSQTADSNQPQHF.

This clonotype was counted a few times. This rearrangement joins TRBV5-6 to TRBJ2-2, with 7 bases lining up with TRBD2. Germline CDR1 SGHDT, CDR2 YYEEEE. There are 15 residues in the CDR3. V lost 2 bases and J lost 4; bases outside the gene matches: 5. As DNA, the CDR3 is TGTGCCAGCAGCTTAGGGGCGGGAGTCACCGGGGAGCTGTTTTTT. Protein product: CASSLGAGVTGELFF.

The CDR3 coding sequence is TGCAGTGCTAGTTTAGCGGGAGGTTGGGACAATGAGCAGTTCTTC. Translation gives CSASLAGGWDNEQFF. This chain links TRBV20-1 with TRBJ2-1, with 10 bases that match TRBD2. The CDR3 spans 15 residues. The germline V gene has CDR1 DFQATT and CDR2 SNEGSKA (reference sequence). V lost 3 bases, J lost 5 bases, and 7 bases stayed unmatched.

A few counts support this clonotype. The V and J genes are TRBV10-3 and TRBJ1-2; D not certain. This CDR3 has 13 amino acids. Germline V lookup: CDR1 ENHRY, CDR2 SYGVKD. Trimming pared 6 bases from V and 8 bases from J, leaving 16 bases between. The CDR3 sequence: CAISWTSEGGYTF. CDR3 in DNA: TGTGCCATCAGCTGGACTTCAGAGGGCGGCTACACCTTC.

A few counts support this clonotype. The chain combines TRBV7-8 with TRBJ1-1; D is undetermined. The CDR3 runs 11 residues. Deletions cut 5 bases from V and 5 bases from J, with 6 bases between. The V gene's germline CDR1 is SGHVS and CDR2 FQNEAQ. The CDR3 loop reads CASSPITEAFF. CDR3 nucleotide sequence: TGTGCCAGCAGCCCGATAACTGAAGCTTTCTTT.

This clonotype has only a few counts. The genes are TRBV6-1 and TRBJ1-1; D possibly corresponds to TRBD1 (5 bases). V shed 3 bases and J shed 0 bases, with 17 bases lying between them. CDR3 length equals 17 residues. CDR1 is MNHNS and CDR2 is SASEGT in the germline V gene. CDR3 sequence reads: CASSEGRPGLMNTEAFF. The CDR3 nucleotides read TGTGCCAGCAGTGAGGGACGCCCGGGCCTCATGAACACTGAAGCTTTCTTT.

This clonotype was counted between two and nine times. This chain joins TRBV6-2 or TRBV6-3 and TRBJ2-1; 7 bases fit TRBD1. The CDR3 consists of 14 residues. The V gene's germline CDR1 is MNHEY and CDR2 SVGEGT. With 8 bases clipped from V and 8 bases from J, the junction kept 12 bases outside the gene matches. Written as DNA, the CDR3 is TGTGCCAGCGGCTCCCGACAGGGTAGGGATGAGCAGTTCTTC. Translation: CASGSRQGRDEQFF.

This clonotype was seen only a few times. The V gene is TRBV15, the J gene TRBJ2-5; D may be TRBD1 (5 bases). Trimming left V 3 bases short and J 5 bases short, with 13 bases between. The CDR3 is 14 residues long. The germline gives CDR1 LNHNV, CDR2 YYDKDF (reference sequence). Written as DNA, the CDR3 is TGTGCCACCAGCAGGGGCTTTGCAGGGGAGACCCAGTACTTC. It yields the protein CATSRGFAGETQYF. Filled out from reference TRBV15 and TRBJ2-5, the complete variable domain reads DAMVIQNPRYQVTQFGKPVTLSCSQTLNHNVMYWYQQKSSQAPKLLFHYYDKDFNNEADTPDNFQSRRPNTSFCFLDIRSPGLGDTAMYLCATSRGFAGETQYFGPGTRLLVL.

The CDR3 sequence: CSVAVSGNTEAFF. Written as DNA, the CDR3 is TGCAGCGTTGCGGTCAGCGGGAACACTGAAGCTTTCTTT. The V and J genes are TRBV29-1 and TRBJ1-1; no clear D gene. This CDR3 is 13 amino acids long. Germline-derived CDR1 and CDR2 are SQVTM and ANQGSEA. The V gene lost 4 bases and the J gene lost 1 base, with 10 bases spanning the gap. The variable domain in full, completed from reference TRBV29-1 and TRBJ1-1, reads SAVISQKPSRDICQRGTSLTIQCQVDSQVTMMFWYRQQPGQSLTLIATANQGSEATYESGFVIDKFPISRPNLTFSTLTVSNMSPEDSSIYLCSVAVSGNTEAFFGQGTRLTVV.

This clonotype was recorded many times. The J gene is TRBJ2-2, the V gene TRBV12-3 or TRBV12-4; D possibly matches TRBD1 or TRBD2 (6 bases each). The CDR3 is 13 residues long. Trimming removed 4 bases from V and 7 bases from J, with 10 bases in between. Here the CDR3 DNA reads TGTGCCAGCAGTTCCGGGGGCTACGGGGAGCTGTTTTTT. Its translation is CASSSGGYGELFF.

The chain employs TRBV10-3 and TRBJ1-2, with D perhaps matching TRBD1 (5 bases). Germline V gives CDR1 ENHRY, CDR2 SYGVKD. Trimming pared 5 bases from V and 6 bases from J, leaving 13 bases between. The CDR3 loop spans 13 amino acids. In DNA, the CDR3 is TGTGCCATCAGTCCAGGGTTTGACGATGGCTACACCTTC. This translates into CAISPGFDDGYTF.

The chain has TRBV29-1 and TRBJ2-2; D remains ambiguous. V lost 4 bases and J lost 2, with 8 bases in between. Germline values: CDR1 SQVTM, CDR2 ANQGSEA. The length of the CDR3 is 13 residues. The DNA of the CDR3 is TGCAGCGTTGGGCAGATCAACACCGGGGAGCTGTTTTTT. It codes for CSVGQINTGELFF.

This clonotype was counted only a few times. The chain joins TRBV27 to TRBJ2-1, with D maybe TRBD1 (5 bases). CDR1 is MNHEY and CDR2 is SMNVEV in the germline V gene (reference sequence). The CDR3 extends over 14 amino acids. The V and J ends lost 4 bases and 8 bases respectively, with 15 bases between them. The CDR3 sequence: CASSSPPRGHEQFF. CDR3 coding DNA: TGTGCCAGCAGTTCCCCCCCAAGGGGTCATGAGCAGTTCTTC.

The CDR3 region has the DNA TGTGCCAGCAAATCGGGAGCTGCGACAGATACGCAGTATTTT. It specifies CASKSGAATDTQYF. The J gene is TRBJ2-3, the V gene TRBV2, with D perhaps matching TRBD2 (6 bases). Germline CDR1 SNHLY, CDR2 FYNNEI. The CDR3 contains 14 residues. Trimming stripped 7 bases from V and 3 bases from J, with 14 bases between. The variable domain in full, with the rest retrieved from reference TRBV2 and TRBJ2-3, is EPEVTQTPSHQVTQMGQEVILRCVPISNHLYFYWYRQILGQKVEFLVSFYNNEISEKSEIFDDQFSVERPDGSNFTLKIRSTKLEDSAMYFCASKSGAATDTQYFGPGTRLTVL.

This clonotype has a handful of counts. This sequence joins TRBV20-1 and TRBJ1-5, with 7 bases lining up with TRBD1. The CDR3 covers 12 residues. Germline loops: CDR1 DFQATT, CDR2 SNEGSKA (reference sequence). Trimming at V came to 4 bases and at J to 11 bases, leaving 8 bases not matched to a gene. In nucleotides, the CDR3 is TGCAGTGCTACCGGCCCCAGGGGGGCCCAGCATTTT. Its translation: CSATGPRGAQHF.

There are a few counts of this clonotype. The V call is TRBV12-3 or TRBV12-4, the J call TRBJ2-2, with TRBD2 matching over 8 bases. The CDR3 runs to 13 residues. Trimming cost V 6 bases and J 7 bases; bases outside gene matches: 4. Here the CDR3 reads CASRRAGVGELFF. The CDR3 DNA sequence: TGTGCCAGCAGGCGAGCGGGAGTCGGGGAGCTGTTTTTT.

V usage is TRBV5-1 and J usage is TRBJ1-6; no firm D call. Germline CDR1 reads SGHRS; CDR2 reads YFSETQ. Trimming removed 3 bases at V and 6 bases at J, with 16 bases between. There are 16 residues in the CDR3. The chain's CDR3 is CASSSSSPGLNSPLHF. The CDR3 nucleotides read TGCGCCAGCAGCTCCTCTTCCCCCGGACTTAATTCACCCCTCCACTTT.

This rearrangement joins TRBV5-1 to TRBJ2-1, with D possibly being TRBD2 (6 bases). The CDR3 is made up of 15 amino acids. Deletions cut 0 bases from V and 8 bases from J, with 15 bases between. Germline V CDR1 and CDR2: SGHRS, YFSETQ. Here the CDR3 DNA reads TGCGCCAGCAGCTTGGAAGGTCGGGAGTTCGATGAGCAGTTCTTC. Amino acids: CASSLEGREFDEQFF.

The genes are TRBV7-8 and TRBJ1-5, with 10 nucleotides matching TRBD1. The CDR3 extends over 16 amino acids. CDR1 SGHVS and CDR2 FQNEAQ come from the germline V gene. With V trimmed by 4 bases and J by 3 bases, 6 bases remained unmatched. Here the CDR3 DNA reads TGTGCCAGCAGCTCGCTGGACAGGGGGAACAATCAGCCCCAGCATTTT. Translation gives CASSSLDRGNNQPQHF.

This clonotype was counted ten times or more. The chain employs TRBV12-3 or TRBV12-4 and TRBJ1-5; possible D gene TRBD1, 6 bases. The CDR3 spans 15 residues. Trimming removed 6 bases from V and 6 bases from J, with 18 bases in between. The chain's CDR3 is CASRSIGGRGQPQHF. For the CDR3, the DNA is TGTGCCAGCAGATCCATTGGGGGGCGAGGTCAGCCCCAGCATTTT.

This clonotype was found a few times. The CDR3 region has the DNA TGTGCCACTAGGAGGGATGCCTCTGGAAACACCATATATTTT. Translation: CATRRDASGNTIYF. The chain combines TRBV7-9 with TRBJ1-3; D uncertain. This CDR3 has 14 amino acids. Germline assignment: CDR1 SEHNR and CDR2 FQNEAQ (reference sequence). Trimming removed 10 bases at V and 0 bases at J, with 13 bases between.

This clonotype was picked up a small number of times. The rearrangement joins TRBV5-1 to TRBJ2-3; 9 positions match TRBD2. This CDR3 spans 15 amino acids. The V segment lost 4 bases and the J segment 2 bases; nucleotides outside the gene matches: 5. Germline V gene lookup returns CDR1 SGHRS and CDR2 YFSETQ. The CDR3 reads CASSQGLAITDTQYF. For the CDR3, the DNA is TGCGCCAGCAGCCAGGGACTAGCAATCACAGATACGCAGTATTTT.

The chain employs TRBV7-2 and TRBJ2-7, with D unresolved. The CDR3 is made up of 14 amino acids. From germline, CDR1 is SGHTA and CDR2 FQGNSA. Trimming stripped 1 base from V and 2 bases from J, with 9 bases between. The CDR3 DNA is TGTGCCAGCAGCTTAGGGTCTGATACCTACGAGCAGTACTTC. Translation: CASSLGSDTYEQYF. Full variable domain (rest looked up from reference TRBV7-2 and TRBJ2-7): GAGVSQSPSNKVTEKGKDVELRCDPISGHTALYWYRQSLGQGLEFLIYFQGNSAPDKSGLPSDRFSAERTGGSVSTLTIQRTQQEDSAVYLCASSLGSDTYEQYFGPGTRLTVT.

The V gene is TRBV5-1, the J gene TRBJ2-1; 7 bases are shared with TRBD2. Germline-derived CDR1 and CDR2 are SGHRS and YFSETQ. Germline trimming cut 4 bases from V and 8 bases from J; bases unmatched to any gene: 6. CDR3 length: 13 amino acids. In DNA, the CDR3 is TGCGCCAGCAGCGCCGCGGGGGTCCATGAGCAGTTCTTC. Its protein is CASSAAGVHEQFF. Complete variable domain (other parts from reference TRBV5-1 and TRBJ2-1): KAGVTQTPRYLIKTRGQQVTLSCSPISGHRSVSWYQQTPGQGLQFLFEYFSETQRNKGNFPGRFSGRQFSNSRSEMNVSTLELGDSALYLCASSAAGVHEQFFGPGTRLTVL.

This clonotype occurred many times. J is TRBJ1-5 and V is TRBV29-1; D is perhaps TRBD1 (6 bases). V was shortened by 4 bases and J by 4 bases, with 8 bases between the two germline ends. The CDR3 runs 12 residues. Germline loops: CDR1 SQVTM, CDR2 ANQGSEA. The chain's CDR3 is CSVGTANQPQHF. The CDR3 nucleotides read TGCAGCGTTGGGACAGCAAATCAGCCCCAGCATTTT.